This TCR beta chain emerged from a study of blood T cells in healthy people across ages (dated by TCRdb to about 2015). Describing the broader study: In model experiments, template switching captured roughly one uniquely barcoded TCR beta cDNA molecule for every two T cells. To track age-related changes in TCR beta repertoire diversity, the study relied on deep sequencing normalized with unique cDNA molecular identifiers. For two donors (one aged 18 to 30 and one aged 80 or older), the study analyzed two additional independent replicas of 1 million unique cDNA reads from the same blood draw. To avoid experimental bias, donors of different ages were randomly spread across the sequencing lanes. The donors were split into four age groups: young (average around 15 years), middle-aged (about 40), aged (over 55) and long-lived (approximately 80). The paper as a whole reports these results and caveats: Because the CMV infection status of the donors was unknown, age-related changes in expanded clonotypes may potentially have been confounded. Observed TCR beta diversity correlated strongly with the percentage of naive T cells measured by flow cytometry. As age increased, observed TCR beta diversity per million T cells dropped in a roughly linear way, and a significant reduction was already evident by age 40. Compared with the aged group, more naive CD4+ T cells, fewer expanded clones and increased TCR diversity were shown by the long-lived group, suggesting age selection. Bulk unsorted PBMC profiling prevented conclusive comparison of naive and antigen-experienced compartments. Estimates of total diversity based on one million sequenced T cells were regarded as lower bounds and as underestimates.

Comment on this clonotype: The clone's antigen remains unknown. No much larger clone exists at a distance of one base, and base qualities are not known.

The roughly 42 donors, aged about 6 to 95 years, were systemically healthy Caucasian individuals from Russia. Each donor gave approximately 9.3 milliliters of peripheral blood, collected into EDTA-treated Vacutainer tubes. Ficoll-Paque density-gradient centrifugation was used to isolate PBMCs, with at least 6 million obtained per sample. Trizol reagent was used to extract total RNA from PBMCs, with at least 5 micrograms per sample. Naive CD45RAhigh/CD27high T cell percentages were measured by flow cytometry on a PBMC aliquot from every donor. Receptor libraries were prepared by 5' RACE. Instrument on record: Illumina HiSeq 2500. The second PCR ran for roughly 6 to 11 cycles and used a J-beta primer mix along with a sample-barcoded 5' primer. A template-switch 5' adaptor carrying 12 random nucleotides introduced a unique molecular identifier onto each TCR beta cDNA molecule. Each sample yielded at least 2.5 million CDR3-containing paired-end reads. First-strand cDNA was synthesized from all RNA with the Mint cDNA synthesis kit, primed by a TRBC-specific oligonucleotide. All cDNA was treated with uracil-DNA glycosylase and then went through a first 18-cycle PCR with the universal primers M1SS and BC2_uni_R. The published analysis was carried out like this. For normalization, 1 million high-quality reads were randomly selected from each sample, with every read carrying a distinct molecular identifier. Instead of being binned into consensus sequences, reads that shared molecular identifiers were thrown out. MiTCR, set to a Q25 quality threshold and the strictest error-elimination algorithm, was used for CDR3 identification, clonotype clustering and error correction. Lower-bound total TCR beta diversity was estimated with a nonparametric unseen species model using Euler transformation. The public reads were quality trimmed at Q25 with fastp and then assembled into clones with MiXCR by TCRdb, keeping productive beta chains. Every CDR3 protein is listed once, alongside the most common genes and DNA of its rows. In this record, the V and J calls reflect TCRdb's handling and not the investigators' own analysis. The sample profile shows some 640,000 distinct CDR3 sequences; over 45% of them were found once. Clones ranked in the top ten supply under 35% of the sample.

Per the germline V gene (reference sequence), LGHDT is the CDR1 and YNNKEL is the CDR2. Trimming removed 1 base from V and 5 bases from J, leaving 17 bases between the germline ends. Taken from cysteine to phenylalanine, the CDR3 has 16 residues. The read is trimmed to its CDR3 DNA, 48 bases read in frame from base 1. This receptor was taken from a woman aged 60 to 75 in good health. The chain couples TRBV3-1 to TRBJ1-2, and perhaps TRBD1 as D gene, on 5 matching bases. The source material was blood. The bases are TGTGCCAGCAGCCAAGGGGGCCCCCCCTTGGGATATGGCTACACCTTC. It specifies CASSQGGPPLGYGYTF. The CDR3, completed at both ends by the reference TRBV3-1 and TRBJ1-2 genes, gives the full variable domain DTAVSQTPKYLVTQMGNDKSIKCEQNLGHDTMYWYKQDSKKFLKIMFSYNNKELIINETVPNRFSPKSPDKAHLNLHINSLELGDSAVYFCASSQGGPPLGYGYTFGSGTRLTVV.